What follows are 27 T cell receptor beta chains derived from one specimen sequenced in a study of breast tumors, draining lymph nodes, adjacent tissues. Samples came from axillary lymph nodes draining the breast cancer. From the multiplex PCR reads, TCRdb called clonotypes with MiXCR, one entry per CDR3 protein. This table holds about 180,000 distinct CDR3 sequences, roughly a third found once. Source material: axillary lymph node tissue. The receptors were gathered from a female donor with breast cancer. Some clones in this sample may be carry-over from other donors' samples.

This clonotype was counted ten times or more. V is TRBV7-2 and J is TRBJ1-5, with a tentative D call TRBD1 (5 bases). The CDR3 has 16 residues. Germline values: CDR1 SGHTA, CDR2 FQGNSA. V lost 3 bases and J lost 2, with 14 bases in between. This chain's CDR3 is CASSLGGVLGNQPQHF. CDR3 in DNA: TGTGCCAGCAGCTTGGGGGGGGTTCTGGGCAATCAGCCCCAGCATTTT.

This clonotype was detected many times. The V and J genes are TRBV7-2 and TRBJ1-2, with no clear D. Deletions cut 3 bases from V and 1 base from J, with 6 bases between. Germline V gives CDR1 SGHTA, CDR2 FQGNSA. The CDR3 loop spans 13 amino acids. The CDR3 nucleotides read TGTGCCAGCAGCTTTACTGTTAACTATGGCTACACCTTC. Translated: CASSFTVNYGYTF.

This clonotype was picked up many times. The chain has TRBV7-9 and TRBJ2-2, with D possibly TRBD1 on 6 matching bases. Per germline, CDR1 SEHNR and CDR2 FQNEAQ (reference sequence). This CDR3 comprises 15 residues. The ends were cut back, 4 bases at V and 1 base at J, with 10 bases in the middle. The CDR3 loop is CASSWTDLNTGELFF. Written as DNA, the CDR3 is TGTGCCAGCAGCTGGACAGATTTGAACACCGGGGAGCTGTTTTTT.

The sample holds a few counts of this clonotype. The chain couples TRBV6-1 to TRBJ2-7; D call uncertain. The CDR3 contains 13 residues. Germline V CDR1 and CDR2: MNHNS, SASEGT. Trimming took 7 bases from V and 5 from J, leaving 15 bases between them. CDR3 loop: CASTSARADEQYF. The CDR3, as DNA: TGTGCCAGCACCTCCGCTCGGGCGGACGAGCAGTACTTC.

The chain carries TRBV12-3 or TRBV12-4 and TRBJ2-3, with 7 bases fitting TRBD1. The CDR3 covers 15 residues. Losses at the gene ends were 3 bases for V and 6 bases for J; bases not matched to a gene: 9. In DNA form, the CDR3 reads TGTGCCAGCAGTTTGGGACAGCCTCCTCGTGATACGCAGTATTTT. It encodes CASSLGQPPRDTQYF.

This clonotype was recorded at least ten times. The chain recombines TRBV7-8 with TRBJ2-1, with 14 nucleotides matching TRBD2. Trimming cost V 5 bases and J 8 bases; bases outside gene matches: 8. CDR3 length equals 16 residues. CDR1 and CDR2 from the germline V gene are SGHVS and FQNEAQ. This CDR3 reads CASSLRTSGGLDEQFF. The CDR3, as DNA: TGTGCCAGCAGCCTAAGGACTAGCGGGGGGCTCGATGAGCAGTTCTTC.

On this clonotype: A much bigger clone sits one base away, suggesting this may be a read error. The chain uses TRBV5-5 and TRBJ1-2; perhaps TRBD1 as D (5 bases). The CDR3 runs to 13 residues. Per the germline V gene, CDR1 is SGHKS and CDR2 is YYEKEE (reference sequence). CDR3 in amino acids: CANSFGEGYGYTF. CDR3 nucleotides: TGTGCCAACAGCTTTGGGGAGGGGTATGGCTACACCTTC.

This clonotype has ten or more counts. The chain combines TRBV4-2 with TRBJ1-5; D possibly corresponds to TRBD1 (5 bases). The CDR3 length is 15 residues. V dropped 0 bases and J dropped 7 bases, with 13 bases sitting between them. Germline V CDR1 and CDR2: LGHNA, YNFKEQ. The CDR3 nucleotides are TGTGCCAGCAGCCAAGATAAGGAGGGGCTGCAGCCCCAGCATTTT. Its translation is CASSQDKEGLQPQHF.

This clonotype was picked up many times. The CDR3 coding sequence is TGTGCCAGCAGCTTAGCCCCCCAAGAGACCCAGTACTTC. This sequence encodes CASSLAPQETQYF. The chain recombines TRBV11-2 with TRBJ2-5; D call uncertain. Trimming removed 1 base at V and 1 base at J, with 4 bases between. The CDR3 is made up of 13 amino acids. Germline CDR1 is SGHAT and CDR2 is FQNNGV.

This clonotype appeared many times. This chain uses TRBV4-1 with TRBJ2-1; D may correspond to TRBD1 or TRBD2 (6 bases each). The CDR3 length is 17 residues. Deletions cut 3 bases from V and 0 bases from J, with 15 bases between. The V gene's germline CDR1 is MGHRA and CDR2 YSYEKL. The CDR3 region has the DNA TGCGCCAGCAGCCACAGGGGTGGGGGGACCTCCTACAATGAGCAGTTCTTC. This gives the protein CASSHRGGGTSYNEQFF.

This clonotype was seen at least ten times. This sequence joins TRBV5-6 and TRBJ1-1; D gene unclear. V lost 0 bases, J lost 10 bases, and 10 bases lay in between. CDR1 SGHDT and CDR2 YYEEEE come from the germline V gene. The CDR3 length is 12 residues. This chain's CDR3 is CASSLGPGLAFF. CDR3 nucleotide sequence: TGTGCCAGCAGCTTGGGGCCGGGGTTAGCTTTCTTT.

The sample holds one count of this clonotype. The chain joins TRBV13 to TRBJ1-2; 12 positions agree with TRBD1. The CDR3 sequence is 14 residues long. Germline values: CDR1 PRHDT, CDR2 FYEKMQ (reference sequence). V shed 4 bases, J shed 8 bases, and the junction held 5 bases outside the gene matches. The CDR3 region is CASSSPGTGGGYTF. In DNA, the CDR3 is TGTGCCAGCAGCTCACCCGGGACAGGGGGCGGCTACACCTTC.

In its sample, this clonotype was seen many times. The rearrangement joins TRBV12-3 or TRBV12-4 to TRBJ2-5; perhaps TRBD2 as D (5 bases). The CDR3 consists of 14 residues. V was shortened by 4 bases and J by 4 bases, with 13 bases between the two germline ends. The chain's CDR3 is CASSWTGPGETQYF. The CDR3 bases are TGTGCCAGCAGTTGGACTGGGCCGGGAGAGACCCAGTACTTC.

V usage is TRBV5-1 and J usage is TRBJ1-3; TRBD1 aligns across 9 bases. The CDR3 contains 17 residues. In germline, CDR1 is SGHRS, CDR2 YFSETQ. V shed 8 bases, J shed 0 bases, and the junction held 12 bases outside the gene matches. The CDR3 reads CASQLPGQGRSGNTIYF. CDR3 sequence (DNA): TGCGCCAGTCAACTGCCGGGACAGGGCCGCTCTGGAAACACCATATATTTT.

This clonotype was recorded a few times. The V and J genes are TRBV5-6 and TRBJ1-5; weak D call: TRBD1 (5 bases). Germline assignment: CDR1 SGHDT and CDR2 YYEEEE. This CDR3 comprises 14 residues. Trimming left V 2 bases short and J 7 bases short, with 13 bases between. For the CDR3, the DNA is TGTGCCAGCAGCTTCAGGGCGGCTCGGCAGCCCCAGCATTTT. Translated: CASSFRAARQPQHF.

This clonotype was counted at least ten times. The rearrangement uses TRBV11-1 and TRBJ2-3; TRBD2 agrees at 13 bases. The CDR3 is 15 amino acids. Germline V CDR1 and CDR2: SGHAT, FQDESV (reference sequence). With 5 bases clipped from V and 5 bases from J, the junction kept 4 bases outside the gene matches. Written as DNA, the CDR3 is TGTGCCAGCAGCCTGTGGACTAGCGGGGGAGATACGCAGTATTTT. It translates to CASSLWTSGGDTQYF.

Many counts were recorded for this clonotype. The chain carries TRBV19 and TRBJ1-2, with 8 bases aligning to TRBD1. V gave up 3 bases and J gave up 3 bases; unmatched junction bases: 3. The germline V gene has CDR1 LNHDA and CDR2 SQIVND (reference sequence). The CDR3 runs 14 residues. CDR3 protein: CASSIPRGHYGYTF. Here the CDR3 DNA reads TGTGCCAGTAGTATCCCCAGGGGGCACTATGGCTACACCTTC. Looking up the rest from reference TRBV19 and TRBJ1-2 gives the full variable domain: DGGITQSPKYLFRKEGQNVTLSCEQNLNHDAMYWYRQDPGQGLRLIYYSQIVNDFQKGDIAEGYSVSREKKESFPLTVTSAQKNPTAFYLCASSIPRGHYGYTFGSGTRLTVV.

The chain combines TRBV20-1 with TRBJ2-5; D may be TRBD1 or TRBD2 (6 bases each). V was clipped by 5 bases and J by 4 bases, with 11 bases between them. CDR3 length: 12 amino acids. Germline loops: CDR1 DFQATT, CDR2 SNEGSKA (reference sequence). The DNA for the CDR3 is TGCAGTGCTCCGGAGGGGGGAGAGACCCAGTACTTC. Protein: CSAPEGGETQYF.

This clonotype was counted at least ten times. A much more abundant neighbour one base away suggests this may be a read error. The chain combines TRBV9 with TRBJ2-1, with a possible D match to TRBD2 (5 bases). This CDR3 has 16 amino acids. Germline lookup yields CDR1 SGDLS and CDR2 YYNGEE. CDR3 DNA sequence: TGTGCCAGCAGCGTAACGGTCGAGGGCAGGTACAATGCGCAGTTCTTC. Protein sequence: CASSVTVEGRYNAQFF. Supplemented by reference TRBV9 and TRBJ2-1, the full variable domain reads DSGVTQTPKHLITATGQRVTLRCSPRSGDLSVYWYQQSLDQGLQFLIQYYNGEERAKGNILERFSAQQFPDLHSELNLSSLELGDSALYFCASSVTVEGRYNAQFFGPGTRLTVL.

This clonotype was picked up a small number of times. A read error may explain this, as a much larger clone is one base away. This chain connects TRBV6-5 to TRBJ1-6; 7 nucleotides match TRBD1. The CDR3 length is 19 residues. The germline gives CDR1 MNHEY, CDR2 SVGAGI. V lost 0 bases, J lost 0 bases, and 8 bases stayed unmatched. Here the CDR3 reads CASSYSIPAGGSYNSPLHF. The CDR3 DNA sequence: TGTGCCAGCAGTTACTCGATTCCGGCAGGGGGCTCCTATAATTCACCCCTCCACTTT.

This clonotype was seen ten or more times. The chain joins TRBV19 to TRBJ2-2; D is uncertain. The germline V gene encodes CDR1 LNHDA and CDR2 SQIVND (reference sequence). The germline V and J ends were trimmed by 0 bases and 3 bases, with 8 bases remaining between them. This CDR3 has 15 residues. The CDR3 DNA reads as TGTGCCAGTAGTATAGAGAGTCCGTACACCGGGGAGCTGTTTTTT. Residues: CASSIESPYTGELFF.

This clonotype has a handful of counts. An end of the junction does not agree with germline; a read error may underlie this. This chain links TRBV6-5 with TRBJ2-3, with a weak D call TRBD2 (6 bases). CDR3 length equals 12 residues. The germline gives CDR1 MNHEY, CDR2 SVGAGI. The CDR3 DNA is TGTGCCAGCAGTCACTCCGGGGACTCGCAGTATTTT. Amino acid sequence: CASSHSGDSQYF.

The V and J genes are TRBV20-1 and TRBJ2-5; 9 bases match TRBD2. The CDR3 is 13 amino acids. The germline gives CDR1 DFQATT, CDR2 SNEGSKA (reference sequence). The ends lost 4 bases at V and 5 bases at J; junction bases unmatched: 5. In nucleotides, the CDR3 is TGCAGTGCTACCTTAGCGGGAGTTGAGACCCAGTACTTC. Its protein product is CSATLAGVETQYF.

Comment on this clonotype: One base away lies a much larger clone, so this may be a sequencing read error. The CDR3 region has the DNA TGTGCCAGCAGCTTGGTGGGGGTCTATGGCCACACCTTC. It translates to CASSLVGVYGHTF. The gene calls are TRBV5-4 and TRBJ1-2; tentatively, D is TRBD1 (5 bases). CDR3 length: 13 amino acids. The germline gives CDR1 SGHNT, CDR2 YYREEE (reference sequence).

This chain uses TRBV9 with TRBJ2-1; D assignment may be TRBD1 or TRBD2 (6 bases each). The ends were cut back, 3 bases at V and 4 bases at J, with 14 bases in the middle. Germline CDR1 and CDR2: SGDLS and YYNGEE. CDR3 size: 15 residues. As DNA, the CDR3 is TGTGCCAGCAGCGAGTCCACGGGGGCTTACAATGAGCAGTTCTTC. Its protein product is CASSESTGAYNEQFF.

The CDR3 coding sequence is TGTGCCAACGGGCACGGGACAGGGAATCAGCCCCAGCATTTT. It encodes CANGHGTGNQPQHF. The V call is TRBV28, the J call TRBJ1-5; 9 nucleotides agree with TRBD1. CDR1 and CDR2 from the germline V gene are MDHEN and SYDVKM. Losses at the gene ends were 10 bases for V and 4 bases for J; bases not matched to a gene: 8. The CDR3 sequence is 14 residues long. The entire variable domain, with the rest obtained from reference TRBV28 and TRBJ1-5, is as follows: DVKVTQSSRYLVKRTGEKVFLECVQDMDHENMFWYRQDPGLGLRLIYFSYDVKMKEKGDIPEGYSVSREKKERFSLILESASTNQTSMYLCANGHGTGNQPQHFGDGTRLSIL.

The chain couples TRBV7-2 to TRBJ2-3; TRBD2 is a possible D gene (5 bases). CDR1 is SGHTA and CDR2 is FQGNSA in the germline V gene. This CDR3 has 16 residues. V lost 2 bases to trimming and J lost 2 bases, with 14 bases between them. This CDR3 reads CASSLYSGPDTDTQYF. CDR3 DNA: TGTGCCAGCAGCTTATACAGCGGTCCCGACACAGATACGCAGTATTTT.